This is a list of T cell receptor beta chains from one sample in a study of CD8 T cells in ankylosing spondylitis. MiXCR was run by TCRdb on the 5' RACE reads, yielding one entry per CDR3 protein. The sample records 350,000 to 450,000 distinct CDR3 sequences, 20% to 25% being singletons. The sample taken for sequencing was blood, either unsorted or a sorted T cell fraction (not recorded which). The receptors shown here come from a male donor with ankylosing spondylitis or in good health (not recorded which). Each CDR3 is given with its conserved first and last residue. D genes are given only for firm matches. For some rows the clone size is stated as once, few or many, or as a class when expanded; others skip it.

J gene: TRBJ1-2
V gene: TRBV11-1
clone size: once
D gene: TRBD1
CDR3 protein: CASSLNSGPPGQGNYGYTF
CDR3 DNA: TGTGCCAGCAGCTTAAATTCGGGGCCGCCGGGACAGGGGAACTATGGCTACACCTTC

J gene: TRBJ2-3
V gene: TRBV4-1
clone size: NA
D gene: NA
CDR3 protein: CASSQGSDWLGTDTQYF
CDR3 DNA: TGCGCCAGCAGCCAAGGCTCAGACTGGTTGGGCACAGATACGCAGTATTTT

J gene: TRBJ2-7
V gene: TRBV20-1
clone size: NA
D gene: TRBD1
CDR3 protein: CSADGDRGKYEQYF
CDR3 DNA: TGCAGTGCAGACGGGGACAGGGGAAAGTACGAGCAGTACTTC

J gene: TRBJ2-7
V gene: TRBV9
clone size: few
D gene: TRBD1
CDR3 protein: CASSSRTGGPYEQYF
CDR3 DNA: TGTGCCAGCAGCTCCCGGACAGGGGGACCCTACGAGCAGTACTTC

J gene: TRBJ2-5
V gene: TRBV12-3/TRBV12-4
clone size: few
D gene: TRBD1
CDR3 protein: CASSRPGQGETQYF
CDR3 DNA: TGTGCCAGCAGTCGTCCGGGACAGGGGGAGACCCAGTACTTC

J gene: TRBJ2-7
V gene: TRBV7-9
clone size: few
D gene: TRBD2
CDR3 protein: CASSYGPTSGHEQYF
CDR3 DNA: TGTGCCAGCAGCTATGGCCCTACTAGCGGCCACGAGCAGTACTTC

J gene: TRBJ2-3
V gene: TRBV12-3/TRBV12-4
clone size: NA
D gene: TRBD2
CDR3 protein: CASSPEGLAGNGDTQYF
CDR3 DNA: TGTGCCAGCAGTCCCGAGGGACTAGCGGGGAACGGTGATACGCAGTATTTT

J gene: TRBJ2-1
V gene: TRBV7-2
clone size: NA
D gene: NA
CDR3 protein: CASSQTRGSFEQFF
CDR3 DNA: TGTGCCAGCAGCCAAACGAGGGGTAGCTTCGAGCAGTTCTTC

J gene: TRBJ2-5
V gene: TRBV5-6
clone size: NA
D gene: TRBD1
CDR3 protein: CASSSRDRGLGTQYF
CDR3 DNA: TGTGCCAGCAGCAGCCGGGACAGGGGGCTGGGGACCCAGTACTTC

J gene: TRBJ1-2
V gene: TRBV27
clone size: NA
D gene: NA
CDR3 protein: CASSPGIYYGYTF
CDR3 DNA: TGTGCCAGCAGCCCAGGGATATACTATGGCTACACCTTC

J gene: TRBJ2-5
V gene: TRBV29-1
clone size: NA
D gene: NA
CDR3 protein: CSVETYREEETQYF
CDR3 DNA: TGCAGCGTTGAGACCTACAGAGAGGAAGAGACCCAGTACTTC

J gene: TRBJ2-1
V gene: TRBV7-9
clone size: few
D gene: NA
CDR3 protein: CASSWGGRHNEQFF
CDR3 DNA: TGTGCCAGCAGCTGGGGGGGGCGCCACAATGAGCAGTTCTTC

J gene: TRBJ2-5
V gene: TRBV2
clone size: NA
D gene: NA
CDR3 protein: CASREGLQETQYF
CDR3 DNA: TGTGCCAGCAGGGAAGGACTCCAAGAGACCCAGTACTTC

J gene: TRBJ2-3
V gene: TRBV28
clone size: NA
D gene: NA
CDR3 protein: CASSFRKDTQYF
CDR3 DNA: TGTGCCAGCAGTTTCCGGAAAGATACGCAGTATTTT

J gene: TRBJ2-5
V gene: TRBV29-1
clone size: few
D gene: TRBD1
CDR3 protein: CSVEDRQGQETQYF
CDR3 DNA: TGCAGCGTTGAAGATCGACAGGGTCAAGAGACCCAGTACTTC

J gene: TRBJ1-2
V gene: TRBV5-5
clone size: few
D gene: NA
CDR3 protein: CASSSDPRLTF
CDR3 DNA: TGTGCCAGCAGCTCCGACCCCCGGCTAACCTTC

J gene: TRBJ1-1
V gene: TRBV20-1
clone size: few
D gene: TRBD1
CDR3 protein: CSATRTGGTEAFF
CDR3 DNA: TGCAGTGCCACAAGGACAGGGGGCACTGAAGCTTTCTTT

J gene: TRBJ2-7
V gene: TRBV2
clone size: NA
D gene: NA
CDR3 protein: CASSDGLGGYEQYF
CDR3 DNA: TGTGCCAGCAGTGATGGTCTAGGGGGCTACGAGCAGTACTTC

J gene: TRBJ2-3
V gene: TRBV4-2
clone size: few
D gene: NA
CDR3 protein: CASSTGKSDTQYF
CDR3 DNA: TGTGCCAGCAGCACGGGCAAATCGGATACGCAGTATTTT

J gene: TRBJ2-3
V gene: TRBV25-1
clone size: many
D gene: TRBD1
CDR3 protein: CASSQPKGAADTQYF
CDR3 DNA: TGTGCCAGCAGTCAGCCGAAGGGGGCCGCAGATACGCAGTATTTT

J gene: TRBJ2-7
V gene: TRBV27
clone size: NA
D gene: TRBD1
CDR3 protein: CASSLSTDRGVQYF
CDR3 DNA: TGTGCCAGCAGTTTATCTACGGACAGGGGCGTGCAGTACTTC

J gene: TRBJ2-7
V gene: TRBV29-1
clone size: many
D gene: NA
CDR3 protein: CSALAGSSYEQYF
CDR3 DNA: TGCAGCGCCCTCGCTGGGAGTTCCTACGAGCAGTACTTC

J gene: TRBJ2-7
V gene: TRBV20-1
clone size: NA
D gene: TRBD1
CDR3 protein: CSARDPGDRGYEQYF
CDR3 DNA: TGCAGTGCTAGAGATCCGGGGGACAGGGGCTACGAGCAGTACTTC

J gene: TRBJ2-7
V gene: TRBV3-1
clone size: NA
D gene: TRBD2
CDR3 protein: CASSLGLAGAFGYEQYF
CDR3 DNA: TGTGCCAGCAGCCTAGGACTAGCGGGGGCCTTCGGGTACGAGCAGTACTTC

J gene: TRBJ2-2
V gene: TRBV5-4
clone size: few
D gene: TRBD1
CDR3 protein: CASSRTGALLTGELFF
CDR3 DNA: TGTGCCAGCAGCAGGACAGGGGCCCTACTCACCGGGGAGCTGTTTTTT

J gene: TRBJ2-6
V gene: TRBV6-5
clone size: few
D gene: TRBD2
CDR3 protein: CASSWEGTGANVLTF
CDR3 DNA: TGTGCCAGCAGTTGGGAGGGGACTGGGGCCAACGTCCTGACTTTC

J gene: TRBJ2-1
V gene: TRBV3-1
clone size: few
D gene: TRBD2
CDR3 protein: CASSQDPAAGPYNEQFF
CDR3 DNA: TGTGCCAGCAGCCAAGATCCGGCAGCGGGGCCTTACAATGAGCAGTTCTTC

J gene: TRBJ2-1
V gene: TRBV27
clone size: NA
D gene: NA
CDR3 protein: CASSPGAGGRFF
CDR3 DNA: TGTGCCAGCAGTCCCGGGGCCGGGGGGCGGTTCTTC

J gene: TRBJ2-7
V gene: TRBV24-1
clone size: few
D gene: NA
CDR3 protein: CATSDLAGGGEQYF
CDR3 DNA: TGTGCCACCAGTGATCTGGCCGGGGGCGGCGAGCAGTACTTC

J gene: TRBJ1-1
V gene: TRBV5-1
clone size: NA
D gene: NA
CDR3 protein: CASSPTDMNTEAFF
CDR3 DNA: TGCGCCAGCAGCCCGACGGACATGAACACTGAAGCTTTCTTT

J gene: TRBJ2-3
V gene: TRBV13
clone size: NA
D gene: NA
CDR3 protein: CASSSTDGTDTQYF
CDR3 DNA: TGTGCCAGCAGCTCGACGGACGGAACAGATACGCAGTATTTT

J gene: TRBJ2-7
V gene: TRBV5-6
clone size: NA
D gene: NA
CDR3 protein: CASSLARFYEQYF
CDR3 DNA: TGTGCCAGCAGCTTGGCAAGGTTCTACGAGCAGTACTTC

J gene: TRBJ2-1
V gene: TRBV3-1
clone size: NA
D gene: TRBD1
CDR3 protein: CASSQGTGGFGEQFF
CDR3 DNA: TGTGCCAGCAGCCAAGGTACAGGGGGCTTTGGTGAGCAGTTCTTC

J gene: TRBJ2-7
V gene: TRBV20-1
clone size: NA
D gene: TRBD2
CDR3 protein: CSARPSGGDEQYF
CDR3 DNA: TGCAGTGCTAGGCCCAGCGGGGGGGACGAGCAGTACTTC

J gene: TRBJ2-1
V gene: TRBV7-9
clone size: NA
D gene: TRBD2
CDR3 protein: CASSLILAGREGEQFF
CDR3 DNA: TGTGCCAGCAGCTTAATCCTAGCGGGTAGGGAGGGTGAGCAGTTCTTC

J gene: TRBJ2-7
V gene: TRBV29-1
clone size: few
D gene: NA
CDR3 protein: CSVGAGTYEQYF
CDR3 DNA: TGCAGCGTTGGGGCGGGTACCTACGAGCAGTACTTC

J gene: TRBJ2-2
V gene: TRBV20-1
clone size: NA
D gene: TRBD2
CDR3 protein: CSAETSGQNTGELFF
CDR3 DNA: TGCAGTGCAGAAACTAGCGGACAGAACACCGGGGAGCTGTTTTTT

J gene: TRBJ2-5
V gene: TRBV29-1
clone size: NA
D gene: TRBD2
CDR3 protein: CSVRPGGQETQYF
CDR3 DNA: TGCAGCGTCCGACCGGGGGGGCAAGAGACCCAGTACTTC

J gene: TRBJ1-1
V gene: TRBV29-1
clone size: NA
D gene: NA
CDR3 protein: CSVEVAGRNTEAFF
CDR3 DNA: TGCAGCGTTGAGGTTGCAGGGAGGAACACTGAAGCTTTCTTT

J gene: TRBJ2-2
V gene: TRBV4-1
clone size: many
D gene: NA
CDR3 protein: CASSQGRAEELFF
CDR3 DNA: TGCGCCAGCAGCCAAGGGAGGGCGGAGGAGCTGTTTTTT

J gene: TRBJ2-7
V gene: TRBV2
clone size: NA
D gene: TRBD1
CDR3 protein: CASSLQTDRGYEQYF
CDR3 DNA: TGTGCCAGCAGCCTTCAGACGGACAGGGGGTACGAGCAGTACTTC

J gene: TRBJ2-1
V gene: TRBV20-1
clone size: NA
D gene: NA
CDR3 protein: CSAYWRGGNGNEQFF
CDR3 DNA: TGCAGTGCCTATTGGAGGGGGGGCAATGGCAATGAGCAGTTCTTC

J gene: TRBJ2-5
V gene: TRBV6-1
clone size: NA
D gene: TRBD2
CDR3 protein: CASSASGGTPWETQYF
CDR3 DNA: TGTGCCAGCAGTGCTAGCGGGGGGACCCCCTGGGAGACCCAGTACTTC

J gene: TRBJ2-7
V gene: TRBV4-1
clone size: NA
D gene: NA
CDR3 protein: CASSQPGEYEQYF
CDR3 DNA: TGCGCCAGCAGCCAACCAGGGGAATACGAGCAGTACTTC

J gene: TRBJ2-1
V gene: TRBV11-1
clone size: NA
D gene: TRBD2
CDR3 protein: CASSPGLAGGFSYNEQFF
CDR3 DNA: TGTGCCAGCAGCCCCGGACTAGCGGGGGGGTTCTCCTACAATGAGCAGTTCTTC

J gene: TRBJ2-2
V gene: TRBV12-3/TRBV12-4
clone size: NA
D gene: NA
CDR3 protein: CASSFGGPLAGELFF
CDR3 DNA: TGTGCCAGCAGTTTTGGGGGGCCCTTGGCCGGGGAGCTGTTTTTT

J gene: TRBJ2-1
V gene: TRBV5-6
clone size: NA
D gene: TRBD2
CDR3 protein: CASNWRGDNEQFF
CDR3 DNA: TGTGCCAGCAACTGGCGGGGGGACAATGAGCAGTTCTTC

J gene: TRBJ2-7
V gene: TRBV5-1
clone size: few
D gene: TRBD1
CDR3 protein: CASSYGTGEQYF
CDR3 DNA: TGCGCCAGCAGCTATGGGACAGGGGAGCAGTACTTC

J gene: TRBJ2-7
V gene: TRBV7-9
clone size: NA
D gene: NA
CDR3 protein: CASSPVGITYEQYF
CDR3 DNA: TGTGCCAGCAGCCCCGTGGGGATAACCTACGAGCAGTACTTC

J gene: TRBJ2-3
V gene: TRBV7-9
clone size: NA
D gene: NA
CDR3 protein: CASSGNRVDTQYF
CDR3 DNA: TGTGCCAGCAGCGGGAACAGGGTGGATACGCAGTATTTT

J gene: TRBJ2-1
V gene: TRBV6-5
clone size: few
D gene: NA
CDR3 protein: CASSYSPHEQFF
CDR3 DNA: TGTGCCAGCAGTTACTCTCCACATGAGCAGTTCTTC

J gene: TRBJ2-1
V gene: TRBV4-1
clone size: few
D gene: TRBD1
CDR3 protein: CASRGHTGGPGGEQFF
CDR3 DNA: TGCGCCAGCAGAGGCCATACAGGGGGCCCCGGTGGTGAGCAGTTCTTC

J gene: TRBJ2-3
V gene: TRBV11-2
clone size: NA
D gene: NA
CDR3 protein: CASSFQYSGTDTQYF
CDR3 DNA: TGTGCCAGCAGCTTCCAGTATTCTGGCACAGATACGCAGTATTTT

J gene: TRBJ2-7
V gene: TRBV2
clone size: few
D gene: TRBD2
CDR3 protein: CATHPSGGYEQYF
CDR3 DNA: TGTGCCACCCACCCTAGCGGGGGTTACGAGCAGTACTTC

J gene: TRBJ2-7
V gene: TRBV20-1
clone size: few
D gene: NA
CDR3 protein: CSVTEGYEQYF
CDR3 DNA: TGCAGTGTGACCGAAGGGTACGAGCAGTACTTC